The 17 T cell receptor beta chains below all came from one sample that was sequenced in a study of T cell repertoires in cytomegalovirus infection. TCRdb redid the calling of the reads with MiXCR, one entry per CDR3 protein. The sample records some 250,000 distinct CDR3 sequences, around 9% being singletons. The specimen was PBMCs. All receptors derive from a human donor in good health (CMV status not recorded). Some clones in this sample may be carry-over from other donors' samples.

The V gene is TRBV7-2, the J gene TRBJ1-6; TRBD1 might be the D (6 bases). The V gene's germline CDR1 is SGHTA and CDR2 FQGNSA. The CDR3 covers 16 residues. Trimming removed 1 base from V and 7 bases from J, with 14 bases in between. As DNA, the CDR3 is TGTGCCAGCAGCTTAGTCGGGGGGCAGCGGAATTCACCCCTCCACTTT. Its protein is CASSLVGGQRNSPLHF.

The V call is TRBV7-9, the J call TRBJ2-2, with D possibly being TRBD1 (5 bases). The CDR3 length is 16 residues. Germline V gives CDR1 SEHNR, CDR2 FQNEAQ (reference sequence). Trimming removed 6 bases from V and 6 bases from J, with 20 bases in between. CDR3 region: CASRGRGRGKAGELFF. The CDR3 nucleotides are TGTGCCAGCAGGGGTAGGGGCAGAGGAAAAGCCGGGGAGCTGTTTTTT.

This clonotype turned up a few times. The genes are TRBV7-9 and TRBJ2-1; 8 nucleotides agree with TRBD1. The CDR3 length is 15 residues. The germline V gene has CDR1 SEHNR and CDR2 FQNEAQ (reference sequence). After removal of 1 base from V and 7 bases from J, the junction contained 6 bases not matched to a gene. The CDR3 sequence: CASSLVGQGRNEQFF. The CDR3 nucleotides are TGTGCCAGCAGCTTAGTAGGACAGGGTCGGAATGAGCAGTTCTTC.

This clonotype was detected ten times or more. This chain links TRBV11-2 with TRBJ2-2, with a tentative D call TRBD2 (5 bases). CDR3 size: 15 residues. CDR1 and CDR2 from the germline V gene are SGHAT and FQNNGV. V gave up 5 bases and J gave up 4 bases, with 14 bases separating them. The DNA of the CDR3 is TGTGCCAGCAGCCCAGCTACTAGAAGCACCGGGGAGCTGTTTTTT. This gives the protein CASSPATRSTGELFF.

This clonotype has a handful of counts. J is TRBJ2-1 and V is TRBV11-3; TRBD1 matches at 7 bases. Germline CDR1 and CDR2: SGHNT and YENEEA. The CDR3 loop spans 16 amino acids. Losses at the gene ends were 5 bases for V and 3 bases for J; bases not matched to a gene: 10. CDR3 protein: CASSRYEGAYYNEQFF. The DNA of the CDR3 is TGTGCCAGCAGCCGCTACGAGGGGGCTTACTACAATGAGCAGTTCTTC.

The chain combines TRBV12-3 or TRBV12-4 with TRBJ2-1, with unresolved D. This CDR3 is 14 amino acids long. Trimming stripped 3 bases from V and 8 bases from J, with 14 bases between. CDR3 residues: CASSFGQISYEQFF. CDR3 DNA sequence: TGTGCCAGCAGTTTCGGTCAGATCAGCTATGAGCAGTTCTTC.

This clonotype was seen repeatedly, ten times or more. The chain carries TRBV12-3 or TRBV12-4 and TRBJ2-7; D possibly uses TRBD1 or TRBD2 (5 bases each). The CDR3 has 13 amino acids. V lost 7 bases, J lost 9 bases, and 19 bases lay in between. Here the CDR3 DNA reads TGTGCCAGCACTCCTGGGACGGTAGTAGGGCAGTACTTC. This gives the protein CASTPGTVVGQYF.

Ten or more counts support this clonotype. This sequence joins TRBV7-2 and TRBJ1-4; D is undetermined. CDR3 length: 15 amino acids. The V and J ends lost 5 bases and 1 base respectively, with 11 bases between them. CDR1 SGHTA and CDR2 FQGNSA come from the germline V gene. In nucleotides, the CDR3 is TGTGCCAGCAGCCCCCGGAGGGAAACTAATGAAAAACTGTTTTTT. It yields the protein CASSPRRETNEKLFF.

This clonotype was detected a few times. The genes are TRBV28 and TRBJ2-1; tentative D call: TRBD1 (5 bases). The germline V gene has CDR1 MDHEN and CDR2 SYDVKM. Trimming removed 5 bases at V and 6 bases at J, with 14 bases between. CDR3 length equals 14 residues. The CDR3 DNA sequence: TGTGCCAGCAGTCCACCCTCCAGGGTCAATGAGCAGTTCTTC. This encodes CASSPPSRVNEQFF.

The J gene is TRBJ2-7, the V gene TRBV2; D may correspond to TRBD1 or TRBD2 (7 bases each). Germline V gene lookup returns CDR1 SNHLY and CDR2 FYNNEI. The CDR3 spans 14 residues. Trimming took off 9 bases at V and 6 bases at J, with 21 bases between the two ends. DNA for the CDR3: TGTGCCAGGGGAAGGGGGCTAGCGGCCTCCGAGCAGTACTTC. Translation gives CARGRGLAASEQYF.

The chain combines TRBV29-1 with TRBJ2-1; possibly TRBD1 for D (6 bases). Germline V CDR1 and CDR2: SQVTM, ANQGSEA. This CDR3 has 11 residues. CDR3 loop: CRVQGYNEQFF. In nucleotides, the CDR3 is TGCAGGGTGCAGGGGTACAATGAGCAGTTCTTC.

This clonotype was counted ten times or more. In nucleotides, the CDR3 is TGTGCCAGCAGTTACTCCTCCGGGACAGGGTATCAGCCCCAGCATTTT. Protein: CASSYSSGTGYQPQHF. V and J are TRBV6-6 and TRBJ1-5, with 9 positions matching TRBD1. With 0 bases clipped from V and 5 bases from J, the junction kept 5 bases outside the gene matches. Germline lookup yields CDR1 MNHNY and CDR2 SVGAGI (reference sequence). The CDR3 consists of 16 residues.

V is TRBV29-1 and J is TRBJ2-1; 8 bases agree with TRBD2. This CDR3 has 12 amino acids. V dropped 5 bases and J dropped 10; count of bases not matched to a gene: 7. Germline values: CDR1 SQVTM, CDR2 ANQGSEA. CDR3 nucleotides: TGCAGCGTTCTACCGGGACTAGAAGAGCAGTTCTTC. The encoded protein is CSVLPGLEEQFF.

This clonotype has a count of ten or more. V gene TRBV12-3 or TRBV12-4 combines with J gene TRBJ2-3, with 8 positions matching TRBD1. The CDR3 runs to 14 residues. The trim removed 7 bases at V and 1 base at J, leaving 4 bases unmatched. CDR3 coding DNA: TGTGCCAGCACCGAGACAGGGGGCACAGATACGCAGTATTTT. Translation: CASTETGGTDTQYF.

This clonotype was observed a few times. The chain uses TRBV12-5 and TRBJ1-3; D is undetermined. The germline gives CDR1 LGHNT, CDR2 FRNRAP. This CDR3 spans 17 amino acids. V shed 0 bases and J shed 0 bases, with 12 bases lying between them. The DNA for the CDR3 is TGTGCTAGTGGTTTGGTGGACGGGTCTGTCTCTGGAAACACCATATATTTT. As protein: CASGLVDGSVSGNTIYF. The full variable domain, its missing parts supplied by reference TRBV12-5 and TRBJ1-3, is DARVTQTPRHKVTEMGQEVTMRCQPILGHNTVFWYRQTMMQGLELLAYFRNRAPLDDSGMPKDRFSAEMPDATLATLKIQPSEPRDSAVYFCASGLVDGSVSGNTIYFGEGSWLTVV.

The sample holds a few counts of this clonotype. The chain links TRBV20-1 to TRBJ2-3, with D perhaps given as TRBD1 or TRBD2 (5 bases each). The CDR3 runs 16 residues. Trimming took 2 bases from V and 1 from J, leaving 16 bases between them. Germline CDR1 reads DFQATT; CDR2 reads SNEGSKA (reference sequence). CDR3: CSARLGTGLRTDTQYF. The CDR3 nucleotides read TGCAGTGCTAGACTAGGAACAGGACTCCGCACAGATACGCAGTATTTT.

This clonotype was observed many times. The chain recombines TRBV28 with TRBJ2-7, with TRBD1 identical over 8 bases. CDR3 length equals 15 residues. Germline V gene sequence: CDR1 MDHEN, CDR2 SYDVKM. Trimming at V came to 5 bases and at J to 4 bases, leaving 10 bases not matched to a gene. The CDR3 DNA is TGTGCCAGCAGTCCCGTGGGGGGACAGGATTACGAGCAGTACTTC. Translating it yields CASSPVGGQDYEQYF.